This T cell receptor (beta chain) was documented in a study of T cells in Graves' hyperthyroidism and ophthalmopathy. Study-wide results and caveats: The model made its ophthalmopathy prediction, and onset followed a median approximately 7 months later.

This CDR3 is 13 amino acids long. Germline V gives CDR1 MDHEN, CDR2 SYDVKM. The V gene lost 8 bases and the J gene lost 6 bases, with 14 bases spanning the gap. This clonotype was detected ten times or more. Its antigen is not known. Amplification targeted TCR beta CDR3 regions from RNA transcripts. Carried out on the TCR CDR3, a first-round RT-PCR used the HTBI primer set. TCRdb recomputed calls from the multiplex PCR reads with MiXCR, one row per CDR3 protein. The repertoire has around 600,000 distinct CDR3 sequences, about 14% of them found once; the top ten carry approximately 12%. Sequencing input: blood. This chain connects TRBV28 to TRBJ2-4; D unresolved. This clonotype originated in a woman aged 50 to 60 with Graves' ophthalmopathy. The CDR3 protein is CASYLGVGNIQYF. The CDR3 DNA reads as TGTGCCAGCTATTTGGGCGTAGGAAACATTCAGTACTTC.